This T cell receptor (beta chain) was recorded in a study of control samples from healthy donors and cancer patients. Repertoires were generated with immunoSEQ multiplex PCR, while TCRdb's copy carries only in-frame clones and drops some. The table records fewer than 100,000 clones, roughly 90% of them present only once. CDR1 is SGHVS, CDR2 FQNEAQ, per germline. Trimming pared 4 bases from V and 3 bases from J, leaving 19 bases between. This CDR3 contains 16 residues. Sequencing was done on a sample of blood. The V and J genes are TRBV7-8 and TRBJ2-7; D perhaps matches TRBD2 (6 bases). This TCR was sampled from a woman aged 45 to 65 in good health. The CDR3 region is CASSSGGRGRVYEQYF. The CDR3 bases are TGTGCCAGCAGCTCCGGGGGTCGGGGAAGGGTCTACGAGCAGTACTTC.